The 15 T cell receptor beta chains listed next were all sequenced from one sample in a study of T cell changes during pregnancy in multiple sclerosis. Repertoires were generated with immunoSEQ multiplex PCR, while TCRdb's copy carries only in-frame clones and drops some. Of some 64,000 clones listed, about 92% are singletons. Material: peripheral blood, obtained in the first trimester of pregnancy. The origin of the receptors is a female donor with multiple sclerosis, enrolled in a pregnancy study.

The chain uses TRBV6-5 and TRBJ1-5, with a possible D match to TRBD1 (6 bases). The CDR3 runs to 13 residues. CDR1 MNHEY and CDR2 SVGAGI come from the germline V gene. The ends were cut back, 6 bases at V and 7 bases at J, with 13 bases in the middle. As DNA, the CDR3 is TGTGCCAGCAGCACAGGGCCCTCCCAGCCCCAGCATTTT. Translation gives CASSTGPSQPQHF.

The chain couples TRBV28 to TRBJ1-5; TRBD1 aligns across 9 bases. Trimming cost V 5 bases and J 7 bases; bases outside gene matches: 6. The CDR3 extends over 14 amino acids. Looked up from germline, CDR1 is MDHEN and CDR2 is SYDVKM. The CDR3: CASSTGGAGQPQHF. The CDR3 DNA reads TGTGCCAGCAGTACAGGGGGCGCCGGACAGCCCCAGCATTTT.

J is TRBJ2-2 and V is TRBV27; D might be TRBD1 (7 bases). The V gene lost 5 bases and the J gene lost 3 bases, with 13 bases spanning the gap. The CDR3 runs to 15 residues. Germline CDR1 reads MNHEY; CDR2 reads SMNVEV (reference sequence). The CDR3 DNA reads TGTGCCAGCAGTGTGGACAGGAGGGACACCGGGGAGCTGTTTTTT. Translating gives CASSVDRRDTGELFF.

The V gene is TRBV11-2, the J gene TRBJ2-1; TRBD2 agrees at 8 bases. The CDR3 extends over 14 amino acids. V shed 5 bases and J 8 bases; nucleotides not matched to a gene: 8. The germline V gene has CDR1 SGHAT and CDR2 FQNNGV. The CDR3 loop is CASSGGTRPHEQFF. CDR3 DNA sequence: TGTGCCAGCAGCGGGGGGACTAGACCCCATGAGCAGTTCTTC.

This chain joins TRBV13 and TRBJ1-1; TRBD1 might be the D (5 bases). There are 13 residues in the CDR3. Germline CDR1 PRHDT, CDR2 FYEKMQ (reference sequence). Trimming shortened V by 4 bases and J by 0 bases, and 6 bases separated the two germline ends. The CDR3 protein is CASSWTLNTEAFF. CDR3 DNA sequence: TGTGCCAGCAGCTGGACACTGAACACTGAAGCTTTCTTT.

The chain has TRBV5-1 and TRBJ2-2; a possible D gene is TRBD1 (6 bases). V shed 6 bases and J shed 0 bases, with 9 bases lying between them. Germline CDR1 and CDR2: SGHRS and YFSETQ. The CDR3 runs to 14 residues. The CDR3 spells CASTGTPNTGELFF. The CDR3 nucleotides are TGCGCCAGCACCGGGACACCGAACACCGGGGAGCTGTTTTTT.

The CDR3 region is CASSLVGGGQPQHF. In DNA, the CDR3 is TGCGCCAGCAGCTTGGTTGGGGGGGGTCAGCCCCAGCATTTT. This chain joins TRBV5-1 and TRBJ1-5, with D possibly being TRBD1 (5 bases). The V gene lost 0 bases and the J gene lost 6 bases, with 10 bases spanning the gap. CDR1 is SGHRS, CDR2 YFSETQ, per germline. The CDR3 is 14 residues long.

This sequence joins TRBV6-5 and TRBJ1-2; a possible D gene is TRBD1 (6 bases). V was trimmed by 2 bases and J by 6 bases, leaving 13 bases between them. Per germline, CDR1 MNHEY and CDR2 SVGAGI. This CDR3 contains 14 residues. This CDR3 is CASSYRTGFHGYTF. The CDR3 DNA follows: TGTGCCAGCAGTTACCGAACAGGGTTCCATGGCTACACCTTC.

The chain carries TRBV6-5 and TRBJ2-7; 8 bases are a match to TRBD2. V shed 4 bases and J 5 bases; nucleotides not matched to a gene: 4. CDR1 and CDR2 (germline): MNHEY, SVGAGI. CDR3 length: 13 residues. The CDR3, as DNA: TGTGCCAGCAGTTCGCGGGGGGCGCACGAGCAGTACTTC. Amino acids: CASSSRGAHEQYF.

V usage is TRBV7-9 and J usage is TRBJ2-5, with 12 bases identical to TRBD2. The CDR3 consists of 15 residues. Germline assignment: CDR1 SEHNR and CDR2 FQNEAQ (reference sequence). Trimming at V came to 6 bases and at J to 4 bases, leaving 6 bases not matched to a gene. The DNA of the CDR3 is TGTGCCAGCAGTTCTTTACTAGCGGGAGGAGAGACCCAGTACTTC. It specifies CASSSLLAGGETQYF.

V usage is TRBV5-5 and J usage is TRBJ1-2; 7 bases match TRBD1. The V segment lost 3 bases and the J segment 3 bases; nucleotides outside the gene matches: 5. Looked up from germline, CDR1 is SGHKS and CDR2 is YYEKEE (reference sequence). The CDR3 extends over 14 amino acids. The CDR3 reads CASSSTGTDYGYTF. CDR3 in DNA: TGTGCCAGCAGCTCAACCGGGACAGACTATGGCTACACCTTC.

The rearrangement links TRBV19 to TRBJ1-2, with 10 bases matching TRBD1. In germline, CDR1 is LNHDA, CDR2 SQIVND (reference sequence). V gave up 9 bases and J gave up 4 bases; unmatched junction bases: 5. The CDR3 length is 13 residues. CDR3 sequence reads: CASRTGGIYGYTF. DNA for the CDR3: TGTGCCAGCCGGACAGGGGGAATCTATGGCTACACCTTC.

This clone was counted a few times. V is TRBV5-1 and J is TRBJ1-5; 10 nucleotides align to TRBD1. The CDR3 length is 13 residues. Germline V gene sequence: CDR1 SGHRS, CDR2 YFSETQ. Trimming cost V 4 bases and J 14 bases; bases outside gene matches: 9. CDR3 sequence reads: CASSPGQGMEKHF. The CDR3 DNA is TGCGCCAGCAGCCCGGGACAGGGGATGGAAAAGCATTTT.

V usage is TRBV4-3 and J usage is TRBJ2-4; possible D gene TRBD2, 6 bases. The CDR3 is 13 amino acids. Germline loops: CDR1 LGHNA, CDR2 YSLEER. CDR3 amino acids: CGTGGRGWNIQYF. The CDR3 DNA reads as TGCGGTACCGGCGGGCGGGGATGGAACATTCAGTACTTC.

This chain uses TRBV10-3 with TRBJ2-7; TRBD2 matches at 7 bases. V lost 3 bases and J lost 5; bases outside the gene matches: 4. Germline assignment: CDR1 ENHRY and CDR2 SYGVKD. The CDR3 has 13 residues. CDR3 residues: CAISDPGGNEQYF. CDR3 nucleotides: TGTGCCATCAGTGACCCGGGGGGTAACGAGCAGTACTTC.